One and the same sample provided the 4 T cell receptor beta chains below, sequenced in a study of T-cell reconstitution after alpha-beta-depleted transplantation in children. A library of TCRbeta sequences, prepared with unique molecular identifiers, was generated. TCRdb processed the PCR reads anew with MiXCR; each CDR3 protein has one entry. Of 150,000 to 200,000 distinct CDR3 sequences in the sample, 13% to 15% are singletons; the top ten hold less than 15%. The material sequenced was PBMCs from the stem cell graft donor, taken from the stem cell graft. Receptor source: a human donor who donated a stem cell graft to a child with acute lymphoblastic leukemia.

V gene TRBV12-3 or TRBV12-4 combines with J gene TRBJ1-2; the D gene is possibly TRBD1 (5 bases). Trimming shortened V by 3 bases and J by 2 bases, and 10 bases separated the two germline ends. The CDR3 totals 14 residues. The CDR3 DNA follows: TGTGCCAGCAGTTTGGGGGAGCGGAACTATGGCTACACCTTC. Translating it yields CASSLGERNYGYTF.

This clonotype turned up a few times. This chain connects TRBV20-1 to TRBJ2-4; TRBD2 matches at 9 bases. This CDR3 is 12 amino acids long. The germline V gene has CDR1 DFQATT and CDR2 SNEGSKA (reference sequence). The J segment lost 8 bases and the V segment lost 6 bases, leaving 5 bases of the junction unmatched. The CDR3 protein is CSATGTSYIQYF. As DNA, the CDR3 is TGCAGTGCAACCGGGACTAGCTACATTCAGTACTTC.

The table lists this clonotype with many counts. V is TRBV7-9 and J is TRBJ1-1; no reliable D call. V was cut by 1 base and J by 0 bases, with 9 bases left in between. The CDR3 covers 15 residues. The germline gives CDR1 SEHNR, CDR2 FQNEAQ (reference sequence). The CDR3 region has the DNA TGTGCCAGCAGCTTAGGTGTCGGGGTGAACACTGAAGCTTTCTTT. It yields the protein CASSLGVGVNTEAFF.

This chain joins TRBV12-3 or TRBV12-4 and TRBJ1-3; TRBD1 matches at 7 bases. CDR3 length: 15 residues. Unmatched junction bases numbered 5, after V lost 5 bases and J lost 1 base. The CDR3 DNA is TGTGCCAGCAGTCCCGGGACAGCTTCTGGAAACACCATATATTTT. Protein: CASSPGTASGNTIYF.